This T cell receptor beta chain was identified during a study of CD8 T cells in ankylosing spondylitis. General study findings and limits: Existing reports had already noted some motif variants in reactive arthritis synovial fluid and blood. Fewer than ten highly homologous variants made up a TCR beta motif that seemed to typify ankylosing spondylitis blood.

The CDR3 extends over 14 amino acids. Germline V gives CDR1 DFQATT, CDR2 SNEGSKA (reference sequence). With 2 bases clipped from V and 0 bases from J, the junction kept 4 bases outside the gene matches. One entry per CDR3 protein, called by TCRdb with MiXCR from the 5' RACE reads. The sample has under 950,000 distinct CDR3 sequences; roughly 19% are singletons. This clonotype was seen only a few times. The antigen remains unidentified. This sequence originates from a male donor with ankylosing spondylitis. This sequence joins TRBV20-1 and TRBJ2-7; TRBD1 aligns across 7 bases. The sequenced material came from blood, either unsorted or a sorted T cell fraction (not recorded which). The CDR3 DNA reads as TGCAGTGCTAGACGGTGGGACAGCTCCTACGAGCAGTACTTC. Protein product: CSARRWDSSYEQYF.